This entry lists 3 T cell receptor beta chains sequenced from one sample in a study of T-cell memory formation after mild COVID-19. TCRdb reprocessed the 5' RACE reads with MiXCR, giving one entry per CDR3 protein. Here the sample spans 190,000 or so distinct CDR3 sequences, about 22% being singletons. Sequenced material: PBMCs or a T cell subset sorted from them (not recorded which). Source of these receptors: an adult woman who had mild COVID-19 (a few samples of this study predate the infection). Cell type and time point are not known.

The chain carries TRBV6-2 or TRBV6-3 and TRBJ2-1; 10 bases are shared with TRBD2. Germline V gene data show CDR1 as MNHEY and CDR2 as SVGEGT. After removal of 8 bases from V and 4 bases from J, the junction contained 17 bases not matched to a gene. CDR3 length equals 18 residues. CDR3 residues: CASERPGTGTSAYNEQFF. DNA for the CDR3: TGTGCCAGCGAGAGGCCGGGAACTGGGACTAGCGCGTACAATGAGCAGTTCTTC.

There are a few counts of this clonotype. In DNA, the CDR3 is TGCGCCAGCAGCTTGGAGTGGGGGGAGGACACTGAAGCTTTCTTT. Its protein is CASSLEWGEDTEAFF. The chain couples TRBV5-1 to TRBJ1-1; perhaps TRBD1 as D (5 bases). Germline V gene data show CDR1 as SGHRS and CDR2 as YFSETQ. Trimming removed 0 bases at V and 3 bases at J, with 12 bases between. The CDR3 covers 15 residues.

This chain uses TRBV2 with TRBJ1-2; possibly TRBD1 for D (6 bases). The CDR3 is 12 amino acids. V was cut by 6 bases and J by 5 bases, with 10 bases left in between. CDR1 is SNHLY and CDR2 is FYNNEI in the germline V gene. CDR3 loop: CASRDSRYGYTF. DNA of the CDR3: TGTGCCAGCAGGGACAGCCGGTATGGCTACACCTTC.